The present entry profiles one T cell receptor beta chain with its context. Its antigen is as yet unknown. The record originates from a study of CXCR3-negative and CXCR3-positive naive CD8 T cells. Overall study results and limits: CXCR3-positive naive cells had more hydrophobic TRB CDR3s than CXCR3-negative naive cells. In cryopreserved cells, CXCR3 expression partially decreased, and fresh PBMCs were used in most assays. Diversity ran similarly high across both naive subsets but far lower in memory CD8+ cells. Similar TRBV-TRBJ gene usage was seen in naive CXCR3-negative and CXCR3-positive cells, but not in memory cells.

Libraries were UMI-labeled 5' RACE TRB cDNA. TCRdb re-called the 5' RACE reads, yielding one record per CDR3 amino acid sequence without DNA. The sample table includes over 70,000 distinct CDR3 sequences. Germline loops: CDR1 MNHEY, CDR2 SVGEGT. The CDR3 is 17 amino acids. Among CD8+ T cells, naive ones were CD45RO-CCR7+CD27+CD95-. The specimen was naive CXCR3+ CD8+ T cells from blood. As to subset: CD45RO-CCR7+CD27+CD95- naive CD8+ T cells expressing CXCR3 (TNR3+). This chain links TRBV6-2 or TRBV6-3 with TRBJ1-5. This receptor was taken from a human donor in good health. Some clones in this sample may be carry-over from other donors' samples. CDR3 sequence reads: CASSLAHDTHSNQPQHF.